Given below is one T cell receptor (beta chain) in context. As processed by the authors: Cell counts per sample came from amplifying reference gene primers. TCRdb keeps only in-frame clones here, not all; method: immunoSEQ multiplex PCR. From that table come the V and J calls and clone size; the DNA was used to work out D and trimming. The sample records roughly 260,000 clones, approximately 79% being singletons. The sample belongs to a study of blood T cell repertoires in COVID-19. The CDR3 length is 15 residues. Germline V lookup: CDR1 SGHVS, CDR2 FQNEAQ. V was clipped by 0 bases and J by 9 bases, with 12 bases between them.

The chain joins TRBV7-8 to TRBJ1-6; weak D call: TRBD1 (6 bases). The sample consisted of peripheral blood. This sequence originates from a woman aged 80 or older with active or convalescent COVID-19. The CDR3 DNA sequence: TGTGCCAGCAGCTTAGCGCAGGGGCTGGGTTCACCCCTCCACTTT. Its translation: CASSLAQGLGSPLHF.